This T cell receptor (beta chain) appears in the sequencing data of a study of cytomegalovirus exposure and HLA in healthy donors. As for the study in general: The same platform was used for the 110 or so validation repertoires and the approximately 700 first-cohort repertoires, a later analysis reported. Overall study findings and caveats: The majority of TCR sequences were rare, yet some public TCRs appeared in many donors. Researchers catalogued about 150 TCR beta chains as cytomegalovirus-associated.

Produced via immunoSEQ multiplex PCR; TCRdb's table is partial and in-frame only. The table lists hundreds of thousands of clones, roughly 90% of them singletons. A single count supports this clone. Its antigen is undetermined. Sample: PBMCs. This clonotype originated in a woman between 18 and 29 years old in good health and CMV-seronegative.

The CDR3 coding sequence is TGTGCCAGCAGTGCCCAACTGAGCACAGATACGCAGTATTTT. Protein sequence: CASSAQLSTDTQYF. V and J are TRBV6-4 and TRBJ2-3; D is unresolved. The germline CDR1 and CDR2 sequences are MRHNA and SNTAGT. The V and J ends lost 4 bases and 0 bases respectively, with 8 bases between them. The CDR3 is 14 residues long.